This TCR beta chain was profiled in a study of cytotoxic CD8 clonotypes in ibrutinib-treated CLL. As for the study in general: Collecting the response samples happened after a median 12 months of treatment, with a range of 6 to 36. Study-wide results and caveats: Public clonotypes were seen rarely and were contracted or stable on treatment.

Points on this clone: Its target is unknown.

Libraries of TCR beta were made from 1.5 to 2.5 micrograms of genomic DNA that came from cryopreserved PBMCs. Trimming cost V 5 bases and J 3 bases; bases outside gene matches: 10. This CDR3 has 15 residues. The germline V gene encodes CDR1 SQVTM and CDR2 ANQGSEA. TCRdb keeps only in-frame clones here, not all; method: immunoSEQ multiplex PCR. The sample lists hundreds of thousands of clones, around three quarters occurring once. The chain couples TRBV29-1 to TRBJ2-1; 7 nucleotides agree with TRBD1. The sequence derives from a human donor with chronic lymphocytic leukemia. The sample here was PBMCs, taken after 24 months of ibrutinib treatment. The CDR3 region is CSVRKTGARYNEQFF. CDR3 sequence (DNA): TGCAGCGTTCGGAAAACAGGGGCTCGCTACAATGAGCAGTTCTTC.